One sample yielded the 27 T cell receptor beta chains listed below, sequenced in a study of CD8 T cells in Susac syndrome. Random hexamers were used to reverse transcribe 0.5 to 1 ug of RNA. A single record per CDR3 protein comes from TCRdb applying MiXCR to the immunoSEQ multiplex PCR reads. The sample records approximately 80,000 distinct CDR3 sequences, roughly 94% being singletons. The sequenced material came from CD8+ T cells from PBMCs. These receptors were taken from a human donor with Susac syndrome.

The CDR3 bases are TGTGCCAGCAGCTTAGTCGGGACAGAAAAACTGTTTTTT. Its protein is CASSLVGTEKLFF. This chain joins TRBV7-9 and TRBJ1-4; a weak D match, TRBD1 (6 bases). There are 13 residues in the CDR3. Germline V gene sequence: CDR1 SEHNR, CDR2 FQNEAQ (reference sequence). The germline V and J ends were trimmed by 1 base and 8 bases, with 8 bases remaining between them.

This chain uses TRBV18 with TRBJ2-3; tentatively, D is TRBD1 (6 bases). The V end lost 3 bases, the J end lost 5 bases, and 18 bases lay between the germline ends. Germline V lookup: CDR1 KGHSH, CDR2 LQKENI. This CDR3 is 16 amino acids long. CDR3 in DNA: TGTGCCAGCTCACCGTACAGGGACACCCACGGAGATACGCAGTATTTT. Residues: CASSPYRDTHGDTQYF.

The V and J genes are TRBV3-1 and TRBJ2-3; D is unclear. The V gene lost 4 bases and the J gene lost 6 bases, with 8 bases spanning the gap. The CDR3 covers 12 residues. Germline V gene data show CDR1 as LGHDT and CDR2 as YNNKEL (reference sequence). This CDR3 is CASSPAQDTQYF. Here the CDR3 DNA reads TGTGCCAGCAGCCCAGCGCAGGATACGCAGTATTTT.

V usage is TRBV9 and J usage is TRBJ1-1; TRBD1 aligns across 7 bases. Germline V gene lookup returns CDR1 SGDLS and CDR2 YYNGEE. The CDR3 totals 14 residues. V was pared by 3 bases and J by 5 bases, with 7 bases of the junction left unmatched. CDR3 residues: CASSGQGPITEAFF. CDR3 nucleotides: TGTGCCAGCAGCGGACAGGGTCCCATTACTGAAGCTTTCTTT. Looking up the rest from reference TRBV9 and TRBJ1-1 gives the full variable domain: DSGVTQTPKHLITATGQRVTLRCSPRSGDLSVYWYQQSLDQGLQFLIQYYNGEERAKGNILERFSAQQFPDLHSELNLSSLELGDSALYFCASSGQGPITEAFFGQGTRLTVV.

The V call is TRBV24-1, the J call TRBJ1-3, with D unclear. Per the germline V gene, CDR1 is KGHDR and CDR2 is SFDVKD. This CDR3 comprises 13 residues. V was pared by 7 bases and J by 2 bases, with 8 bases between. DNA of the CDR3: TGTGCCACCAGACACCGGACTGGAAACACCATATATTTT. This sequence encodes CATRHRTGNTIYF.

The chain joins TRBV24-1 to TRBJ1-2; 10 bases fit TRBD1. J lost 2 bases, V lost 7 bases, and 9 bases had no gene match. CDR3 length equals 16 residues. Germline lookup yields CDR1 KGHDR and CDR2 SFDVKD. The CDR3 nucleotides read TGTGCCACCAGCGGGACAGGGGTAGACAAGAACTATGGCTACACCTTC. This codes for CATSGTGVDKNYGYTF.

V is TRBV12-3 or TRBV12-4 and J is TRBJ2-3; 8 bases are shared with TRBD2. CDR3 size: 15 residues. Unmatched junction bases numbered 13, after V lost 6 bases and J lost 8 bases. The CDR3 protein is CASRWAGGPRATQYF. The CDR3, as DNA: TGTGCCAGCAGGTGGGCGGGGGGCCCTCGCGCTACGCAGTATTTT.

The chain has TRBV9 and TRBJ1-4; D is uncertain. The CDR3 is 13 residues long. The germline V gene has CDR1 SGDLS and CDR2 YYNGEE. V lost 3 bases and J lost 6, with 9 bases in between. As DNA, the CDR3 is TGTGCCAGCAGCGGGGAGATGGATGAAAAACTGTTTTTT. It translates to CASSGEMDEKLFF.

To note about this clonotype: A read error may account for a junction end that differs from germline. The chain recombines TRBV6-2 or TRBV6-3 with TRBJ1-2; D gene unclear. This CDR3 contains 12 residues. Germline V CDR1 and CDR2: MNHEY, SVGEGT. The CDR3 DNA is TGTGCCAGCCGTTACCCAGCCCCTGGCTACACCTTC. This sequence encodes CASRYPAPGYTF.

V usage is TRBV5-4 and J usage is TRBJ2-7, with 8 positions matching TRBD1. V trimming: 3 bases; J trimming: 2 bases; junction bases outside the gene matches: 16. Germline V gene sequence: CDR1 SGHNT, CDR2 YYREEE (reference sequence). CDR3 size: 18 residues. The CDR3 here is CASSWGAGGRTRTYEQYF. The CDR3 DNA follows: TGTGCCAGCAGCTGGGGGGCAGGGGGCAGGACCCGAACCTACGAGCAGTACTTC.

The gene calls are TRBV15 and TRBJ1-5; 8 nucleotides agree with TRBD1. J was trimmed by 5 bases and V by 1 base; bases with no gene match: 4. From germline, CDR1 is LNHNV and CDR2 YYDKDF (reference sequence). The CDR3 consists of 15 residues. CDR3 sequence (DNA): TGTGCCACCAGCAGAGTGGACAGGGCTGATCAGCCCCAGCATTTT. This codes for CATSRVDRADQPQHF.

The genes are TRBV7-9 and TRBJ2-7, with D unresolved. CDR3 size: 13 residues. Germline CDR1 is SEHNR and CDR2 is FQNEAQ (reference sequence). V shed 5 bases and J shed 2 bases, with 10 bases lying between them. The CDR3 DNA reads as TGTGCCAGCAGCCTCGACCCGACCTACGAGCAGTACTTC. This encodes CASSLDPTYEQYF.

As regards this clonotype: Compared with germline, one end of the junction differs, possibly owing to a read error. The chain recombines TRBV7-7 with TRBJ2-1; D call uncertain. This CDR3 region has 13 residues. Germline-derived CDR1 and CDR2 are SSHAT and FNYEAQ (reference sequence). CDR3 protein: CASSLEAWDEQFF. The CDR3 nucleotides read TGTGCTAGCAGCTTAGAGGCATGGGATGAGCAGTTCTTC.

V usage is TRBV7-2 and J usage is TRBJ2-7; D call uncertain. CDR1 SGHTA and CDR2 FQGNSA come from the germline V gene. This CDR3 spans 14 amino acids. The ends were cut back, 5 bases at V and 2 bases at J, with 13 bases in the middle. CDR3 bases: TGTGCCAGCAGCCCAGTGCCGGGTACCTACGAGCAGTACTTC. Translation: CASSPVPGTYEQYF.

The rearrangement links TRBV9 to TRBJ2-7, with a tentative D call TRBD1 (5 bases). The CDR3 extends over 15 amino acids. The V and J ends lost 2 bases and 0 bases respectively, with 12 bases between them. Germline loops: CDR1 SGDLS, CDR2 YYNGEE. Here the CDR3 DNA reads TGTGCCAGCAGCGTTGACAGTCCGTTCTCCTACGAGCAGTACTTC. As protein: CASSVDSPFSYEQYF.

The rearrangement uses TRBV27 and TRBJ1-1, with a tentative D call TRBD1 (5 bases). Trimming shortened V by 7 bases and J by 5 bases, and 14 bases separated the two germline ends. This CDR3 has 13 residues. CDR1 is MNHEY, CDR2 SMNVEV, per germline (reference sequence). CDR3 in amino acids: CASNGGDGTEAFF. The CDR3 region has the DNA TGTGCCAGCAATGGGGGGGACGGGACTGAAGCTTTCTTT.

The CDR3 loop is CASSLELDPGYTF. DNA for the CDR3: TGTGCCAGCAGCTTGGAACTTGATCCTGGCTACACCTTC. The chain uses TRBV5-6 and TRBJ1-2; D gene uncertain. The V gene's germline CDR1 is SGHDT and CDR2 YYEEEE. V shed 0 bases and J shed 7 bases, with 10 bases lying between them. The CDR3 length is 13 residues.

V is TRBV29-1 and J is TRBJ2-1; 7 nucleotides align to TRBD2. J was trimmed by 4 bases and V by 6 bases; bases with no gene match: 12. Germline V gene sequence: CDR1 SQVTM, CDR2 ANQGSEA. CDR3 length: 15 amino acids. The CDR3: CSVTGGPGRYNEQFF. The CDR3 DNA reads TGCAGCGTGACGGGGGGACCAGGGCGGTACAATGAGCAGTTCTTC.

V and J are TRBV2 and TRBJ2-5, with D possibly matching TRBD1 (6 bases). CDR3 length: 15 amino acids. Trimming stripped 6 bases from V and 0 bases from J, with 14 bases between. In germline, CDR1 is SNHLY, CDR2 FYNNEI. The CDR3 reads CASRPGHSYQETQYF. CDR3 sequence (DNA): TGTGCCAGCAGACCGGGACACTCGTACCAAGAGACCCAGTACTTC. Full variable domain (missing parts from reference TRBV2 and TRBJ2-5): EPEVTQTPSHQVTQMGQEVILRCVPISNHLYFYWYRQILGQKVEFLVSFYNNEISEKSEIFDDQFSVERPDGSNFTLKIRSTKLEDSAMYFCASRPGHSYQETQYFGPGTRLLVL.

The chain joins TRBV15 to TRBJ2-7, with 10 bases aligning to TRBD1. Germline V CDR1 and CDR2: LNHNV, YYDKDF (reference sequence). The CDR3 contains 15 residues. The trim removed 5 bases at V and 5 bases at J, leaving 9 bases unmatched. The CDR3 DNA reads as TGTGCCACCAGCCCTCGTCGGGACAGGGGTGACGAGCAGTACTTC. Residues: CATSPRRDRGDEQYF. The variable domain in full, completed from reference TRBV15 and TRBJ2-7, reads DAMVIQNPRYQVTQFGKPVTLSCSQTLNHNVMYWYQQKSSQAPKLLFHYYDKDFNNEADTPDNFQSRRPNTSFCFLDIRSPGLGDTAMYLCATSPRRDRGDEQYFGPGTRLTVT.

The J gene is TRBJ2-1, the V gene TRBV27; 7 bases match TRBD2. Trimming cost V 9 bases and J 8 bases; bases outside gene matches: 7. The CDR3 runs 12 residues. Germline CDR1 reads MNHEY; CDR2 reads SMNVEV (reference sequence). CDR3 in DNA: TGTGCCAGTAGGGGACTATTCGATGAGCAGTTCTTC. It codes for CASRGLFDEQFF.

Regarding this clonotype: A junction boundary mismatches the germline segment, possibly from a read error. The chain combines TRBV12-5 with TRBJ2-2, with D perhaps assigned TRBD1 or TRBD2 (5 bases each). Germline V gene data show CDR1 as LGHNT and CDR2 as FRNRAP. CDR3 size: 14 residues. CDR3 amino acids: CASGYTGRTGEPFF. In DNA, the CDR3 is TGTGCTAGTGGATACACAGGTCGGACCGGGGAGCCGTTTTTT.

V usage is TRBV6-6 and J usage is TRBJ2-5; D is ambiguous. Trimming cost V 5 bases and J 0 bases, with 10 bases left between them. Germline V gene data show CDR1 as MNHNY and CDR2 as SVGAGI (reference sequence). This CDR3 has 14 residues. CDR3 region: CASSPRANQETQYF. As DNA, the CDR3 is TGTGCCAGCAGTCCAAGGGCTAACCAAGAGACCCAGTACTTC.

This clonotype has a single count. The chain joins TRBV7-8 to TRBJ2-4; 11 nucleotides line up with TRBD1. Trimming cost V 5 bases and J 2 bases; bases outside gene matches: 11. In germline, CDR1 is SGHVS, CDR2 FQNEAQ. The CDR3 is 18 residues long. The CDR3 nucleotides read TGTGCCAGCAGCACCAACTCCGGGACAGGGGGACCCAAAAACATTCAGTACTTC. Encoded protein: CASSTNSGTGGPKNIQYF. Together with reference TRBV7-8 and TRBJ2-4, the CDR3 gives the full variable domain: GAGVSQSPRYKVAKRGQDVALRCDPISGHVSLFWYQQALGQGPEFLTYFQNEAQLDKSGLPSDRFFAERPEGSVSTLKIQRTQQEDSAVYLCASSTNSGTGGPKNIQYFGAGTRLSVL.

The rearrangement uses TRBV20-1 and TRBJ2-2; 12 bases are a match to TRBD2. Germline V CDR1 and CDR2: DFQATT, SNEGSKA (reference sequence). V dropped 0 bases and J dropped 3; count of bases not matched to a gene: 8. CDR3 length: 18 amino acids. The CDR3 region has the DNA TGCAGTGCTAGAGAATCGTGGACTAGCGGGGTTTACACCGGGGAGCTGTTTTTT. Translation: CSARESWTSGVYTGELFF.

V usage is TRBV2 and J usage is TRBJ1-6; TRBD1 is a possible D gene (6 bases). The germline V and J ends were trimmed by 6 bases and 7 bases, with 16 bases remaining between them. The CDR3 loop spans 15 amino acids. CDR1 SNHLY and CDR2 FYNNEI come from the germline V gene. Here the CDR3 reads CASSRGGLGNSPLHF. As DNA, the CDR3 is TGTGCCAGCAGCCGAGGGGGGCTCGGAAATTCACCCCTCCACTTT.

The gene calls are TRBV6-2 or TRBV6-3 and TRBJ1-5; D uncertain. In germline, CDR1 is MNHEY, CDR2 SVGEGT. This CDR3 is built from 15 residues. V was clipped by 2 bases and J by 2 bases, with 10 bases between them. The CDR3 nucleotides read TGTGCCAGCAGTTACACGGGTGCAGGCAATCAGCCCCAGCATTTT. Translation gives CASSYTGAGNQPQHF.